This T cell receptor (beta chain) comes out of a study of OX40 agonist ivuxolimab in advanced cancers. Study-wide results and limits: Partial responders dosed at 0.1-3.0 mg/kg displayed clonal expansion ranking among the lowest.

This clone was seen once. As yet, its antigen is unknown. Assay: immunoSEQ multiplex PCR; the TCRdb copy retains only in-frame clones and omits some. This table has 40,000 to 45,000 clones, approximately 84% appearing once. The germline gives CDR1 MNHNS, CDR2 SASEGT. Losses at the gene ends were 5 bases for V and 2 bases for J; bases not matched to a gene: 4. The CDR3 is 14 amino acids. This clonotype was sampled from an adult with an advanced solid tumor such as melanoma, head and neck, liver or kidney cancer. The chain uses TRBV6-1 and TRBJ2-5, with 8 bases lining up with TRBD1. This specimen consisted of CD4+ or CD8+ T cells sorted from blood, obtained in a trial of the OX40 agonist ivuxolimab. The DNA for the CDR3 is TGTGCCAGCAGTCGGACAGGGAGACAAGAGACCCAGTACTTC. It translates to CASSRTGRQETQYF.